This T cell receptor beta chain comes out of a study of radiotherapy plus CTLA-4 blockade in lung cancer. Study observations and caveats: Dynamics of early blood T cell clones, together with interferon-beta, were reportedly the best predictors of response.

Patients with chemo-refractory metastatic non-small-cell lung cancer received focal radiation plus CTLA-4 blockade with ipilimumab. Using immunoSEQ multiplex PCR, the repertoire was profiled, and TCRdb retains in-frame clones only, with some absent. The table shows approximately 99,000 clones, with 70% to 90% occurring only once. Note on this clone: Its antigen remains unknown.

Source: peripheral blood, taken from a patient treated with radiotherapy plus ipilimumab. The TCR sequence derives from a human donor with non-small cell lung cancer that progressed on radiotherapy plus ipilimumab.

CDR3 sequence (DNA): TGTGCCAGCTCACCACGACTCGTAGCCTCAGGGTTTGCCAATGAGCAGTTCTTC. Protein product: CASSPRLVASGFANEQFF. This rearrangement joins TRBV18 to TRBJ2-1; tentative D call: TRBD1 (5 bases). Trimming took 1 base from V and 6 from J, leaving 22 bases between them. CDR3 length equals 18 residues. Germline CDR1 and CDR2: KGHSH and LQKENI.